Sequencing of this T cell receptor (beta chain) was carried out in a study of radiotherapy plus CTLA-4 blockade in lung cancer. At the level of the study: Objective response was observed in 18% of patients, and disease control in roughly 30%.

V shed 3 bases and J 4 bases; nucleotides not matched to a gene: 6. Germline CDR1 and CDR2: SGHVS and FQNEAQ. The CDR3 spans 16 residues. Produced via immunoSEQ multiplex PCR; TCRdb's table is partial and in-frame only. The table lists approximately 72,000 clones, about 80% of them singletons. The material sequenced was peripheral blood, taken from a patient treated with radiotherapy plus ipilimumab. This chain links TRBV7-8 with TRBJ1-3; 10 bases are shared with TRBD1. This TCR came from a human donor with non-small cell lung cancer who had a complete response to radiotherapy plus ipilimumab. The chain's CDR3 is CASSFGTGVSGNTIYF. For the CDR3, the DNA is TGTGCCAGCAGCTTCGGGACAGGGGTGTCCGGAAACACCATATATTTT.